Presented here are 13 T cell receptor beta chains from one specimen sequenced in a study of shared clonotypes between healthy human individuals. Here immunoSEQ multiplex PCR was the method, and the copy in TCRdb shows in-frame clones only, minus some. The sample shows over a million clones, around 78% of them seen only once. Material: memory CD4+ T cells from PBMCs. The subset is: CD45RA-negative fraction. Receptors were obtained from a man between 18 and 35 years old in good health. Some clones in this sample may be carry-over from other donors' samples.

The genes are TRBV7-2 and TRBJ1-2; 9 bases fit TRBD1. Germline V gene lookup returns CDR1 SGHTA and CDR2 FQGNSA. V was clipped by 2 bases and J by 6 bases; unmatched bases: 16. The length of the CDR3 is 18 residues. CDR3: CASSLFSGQGLIRDGYTF. CDR3 DNA sequence: TGTGCCAGCAGCTTATTTTCCGGACAGGGGCTTATACGGGATGGCTACACCTTC.

This chain connects TRBV13 to TRBJ2-3, with TRBD2 as a possible D gene (6 bases). Germline CDR1 is PRHDT and CDR2 is FYEKMQ (reference sequence). CDR3 size: 16 residues. Trimming left V 5 bases short and J 4 bases short, with 19 bases between. The CDR3 DNA sequence: TGTGCCAGCAGCCCGGGACTCCTCAGGAGGGCAGATACGCAGTATTTT. Translation gives CASSPGLLRRADTQYF. Full variable domain (outside the CDR3, taken from reference TRBV13 and TRBJ2-3): AAGVIQSPRHLIKEKRETATLKCYPIPRHDTVYWYQQGPGQDPQFLISFYEKMQSDKGSIPDRFSAQQFSDYHSELNMSSLELGDSALYFCASSPGLLRRADTQYFGPGTRLTVL.

This chain joins TRBV2 and TRBJ2-1, with TRBD2 identical over 11 bases. Germline V CDR1 and CDR2: SNHLY, FYNNEI. This CDR3 spans 19 amino acids. Trimming cost V 7 bases and J 7 bases; bases outside gene matches: 21. The CDR3 sequence: CASTGYYLLAGVWRNEQFF. The CDR3 nucleotides are TGTGCCAGCACGGGATATTACTTACTAGCGGGAGTGTGGCGGAATGAGCAGTTCTTC.

This chain links TRBV15 with TRBJ1-5; D is ambiguous. The CDR3 is 15 residues long. The V gene lost 6 bases and the J gene lost 0 bases, with 12 bases spanning the gap. Germline V lookup: CDR1 LNHNV, CDR2 YYDKDF (reference sequence). DNA of the CDR3: TGTGCCACCAGGAACCCAAAAGATAGCAATCAGCCCCAGCATTTT. The encoded protein is CATRNPKDSNQPQHF.

The chain couples TRBV7-9 to TRBJ2-7; tentatively, D is TRBD2 (5 bases). Germline V gene sequence: CDR1 SEHNR, CDR2 FQNEAQ (reference sequence). The CDR3 is 14 residues long. The V end lost 5 bases, the J end lost 1 base, and 12 bases lay between the germline ends. The CDR3 nucleotides are TGTGCCAGCAGCGAGACGACGGGGTCCTACGAGCAGTACTTC. It encodes CASSETTGSYEQYF.

The chain joins TRBV10-3 to TRBJ1-2; D might be TRBD1 (6 bases). V gave up 5 bases and J gave up 4 bases, with 20 bases separating them. The CDR3 has 16 amino acids. Germline lookup yields CDR1 ENHRY and CDR2 SYGVKD. CDR3 nucleotides: TGTGCCATCAGTTTGGACAGACGAACACCCCTCTATGGCTACACCTTC. It is translated as CAISLDRRTPLYGYTF.

V and J are TRBV19 and TRBJ1-1, with a tentative D call TRBD1 (5 bases). CDR1 and CDR2 from the germline V gene are LNHDA and SQIVND (reference sequence). CDR3 size: 16 residues. V was cut by 8 bases and J by 3 bases, with 22 bases left in between. As DNA, the CDR3 is TGTGCCAGTCACCGGCCAGGCCGAGGGGTGTACACTGAAGCTTTCTTT. This sequence encodes CASHRPGRGVYTEAFF.

V is TRBV7-6 and J is TRBJ1-5; unclear D gene. CDR1 and CDR2 from the germline V gene are SGHVS and FNYEAQ. The CDR3 runs to 14 residues. The V end was cut by 1 base, the J end by 4 bases, with 8 bases between. The CDR3 reads CASSLDSRNQPQHF. The CDR3 coding sequence is TGTGCCAGCAGCTTAGATTCCCGGAATCAGCCCCAGCATTTT.

This clone was counted at least ten times. The same CDR3 can be traced to other DNA sequences in this sample. The V and J genes are TRBV29-1 and TRBJ1-1; weak D call: TRBD1 (5 bases). CDR1 is SQVTM and CDR2 is ANQGSEA in the germline V gene. The CDR3 spans 15 residues. Trimming removed 7 bases from V and 0 bases from J, with 18 bases in between. The CDR3 protein is CSAGAGWGMNTEAFF. CDR3 bases: TGCAGCGCTGGGGCGGGTTGGGGAATGAACACTGAAGCTTTCTTT.

V gene TRBV7-9 combines with J gene TRBJ2-5; TRBD1 is a possible D gene (6 bases). CDR1 and CDR2 (germline): SEHNR, FQNEAQ (reference sequence). This CDR3 contains 13 residues. V dropped 4 bases and J dropped 7 bases, with 13 bases sitting between them. This CDR3 is CASSSSTRGTQYF. In DNA form, the CDR3 reads TGTGCCAGCAGCTCTTCTACCAGGGGGACCCAGTACTTC.

The chain couples TRBV18 to TRBJ2-7, with TRBD1 matching over 9 bases. The germline V gene encodes CDR1 KGHSH and CDR2 LQKENI. J was trimmed by 1 base and V by 5 bases; bases with no gene match: 6. The CDR3 extends over 15 amino acids. DNA for the CDR3: TGTGCCAGCTCAGCGGCAGGACAGGGGTCCTACGAGCAGTACTTC. Translated: CASSAAGQGSYEQYF.

V usage is TRBV28 and J usage is TRBJ2-2; the match to TRBD2 covers 9 bases. Trimming cost V 5 bases and J 7 bases; bases outside gene matches: 20. The CDR3 has 19 amino acids. The germline V gene encodes CDR1 MDHEN and CDR2 SYDVKM. CDR3 amino acids: CASSPKHEKVAGVHGELFF. The CDR3 DNA sequence: TGTGCCAGCAGTCCAAAACATGAAAAGGTAGCGGGAGTGCACGGGGAGCTGTTTTTT.

V usage is TRBV18 and J usage is TRBJ2-1; D is possibly TRBD1 or TRBD2 (5 bases each). The ends were cut back, 5 bases at V and 8 bases at J, with 16 bases in the middle. Germline lookup yields CDR1 KGHSH and CDR2 LQKENI. The CDR3 spans 14 residues. The CDR3 DNA follows: TGTGCCAGCTCAATCCGGGACCCGGCGGATGAGCAGTTCTTC. Amino acid sequence: CASSIRDPADEQFF.